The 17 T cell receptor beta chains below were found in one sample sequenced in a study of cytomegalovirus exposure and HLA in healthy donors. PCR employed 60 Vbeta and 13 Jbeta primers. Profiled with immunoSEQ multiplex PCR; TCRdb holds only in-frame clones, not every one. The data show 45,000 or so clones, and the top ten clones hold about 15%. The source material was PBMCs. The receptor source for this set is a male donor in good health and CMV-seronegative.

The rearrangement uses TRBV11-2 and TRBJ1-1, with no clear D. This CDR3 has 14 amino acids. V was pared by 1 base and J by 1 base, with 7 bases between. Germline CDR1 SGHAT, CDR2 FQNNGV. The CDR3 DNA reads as TGTGCCAGCAGCTTAGGTTACGGGAACACTGAAGCTTTCTTT. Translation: CASSLGYGNTEAFF.

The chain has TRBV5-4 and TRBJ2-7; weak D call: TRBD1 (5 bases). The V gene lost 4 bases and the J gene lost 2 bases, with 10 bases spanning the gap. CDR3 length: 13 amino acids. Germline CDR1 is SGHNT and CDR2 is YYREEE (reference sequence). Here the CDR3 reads CASSPTEAYEQYF. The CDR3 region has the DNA TGTGCCAGCAGCCCGACAGAGGCCTACGAGCAGTACTTC.

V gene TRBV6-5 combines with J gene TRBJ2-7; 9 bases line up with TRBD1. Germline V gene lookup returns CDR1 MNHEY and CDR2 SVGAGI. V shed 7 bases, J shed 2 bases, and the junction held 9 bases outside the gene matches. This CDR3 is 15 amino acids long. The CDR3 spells CASKAPGTGTYEQYF. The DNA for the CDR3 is TGTGCCAGCAAGGCCCCCGGGACAGGGACCTACGAGCAGTACTTC.

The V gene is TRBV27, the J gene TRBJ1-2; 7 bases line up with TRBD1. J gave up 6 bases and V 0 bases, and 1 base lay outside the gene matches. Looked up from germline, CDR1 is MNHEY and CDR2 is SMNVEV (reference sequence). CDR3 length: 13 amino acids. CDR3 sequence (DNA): TGTGCCAGCAGTTTATCAGGGGGCCATGGCTACACCTTC. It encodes CASSLSGGHGYTF.

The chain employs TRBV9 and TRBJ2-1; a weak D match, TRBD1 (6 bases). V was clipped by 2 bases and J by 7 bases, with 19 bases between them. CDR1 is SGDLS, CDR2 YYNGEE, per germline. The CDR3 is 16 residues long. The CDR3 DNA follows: TGTGCCAGCAGCGTTCAGGGACACTCTATGCCTAATGAGCAGTTCTTC. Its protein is CASSVQGHSMPNEQFF.

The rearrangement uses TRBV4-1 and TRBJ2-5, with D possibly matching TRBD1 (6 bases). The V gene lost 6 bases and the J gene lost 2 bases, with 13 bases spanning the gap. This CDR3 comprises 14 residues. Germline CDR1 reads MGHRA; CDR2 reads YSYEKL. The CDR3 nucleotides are TGCGCCAGCAGGCGAGGGCAGGGGCAAGAGACCCAGTACTTC. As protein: CASRRGQGQETQYF.

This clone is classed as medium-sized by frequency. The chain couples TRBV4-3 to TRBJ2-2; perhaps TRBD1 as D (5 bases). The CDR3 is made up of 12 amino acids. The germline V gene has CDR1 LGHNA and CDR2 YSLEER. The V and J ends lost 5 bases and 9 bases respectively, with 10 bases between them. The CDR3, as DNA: TGCGCCAGCAGCATCCAGGGTCGGGAGCTGTTTTTT. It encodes CASSIQGRELFF.

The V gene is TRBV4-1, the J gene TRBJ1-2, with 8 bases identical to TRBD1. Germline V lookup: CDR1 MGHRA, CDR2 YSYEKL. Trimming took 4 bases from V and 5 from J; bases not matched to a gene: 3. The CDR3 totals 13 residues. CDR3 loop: CASSPQGGYGYTF. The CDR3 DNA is TGCGCCAGCAGCCCACAGGGGGGGTATGGCTACACCTTC.

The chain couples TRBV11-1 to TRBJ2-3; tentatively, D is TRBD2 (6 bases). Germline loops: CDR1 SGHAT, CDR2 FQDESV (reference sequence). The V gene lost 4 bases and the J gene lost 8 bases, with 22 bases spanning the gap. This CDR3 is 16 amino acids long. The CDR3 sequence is CASSSLSRDSAFTQYF. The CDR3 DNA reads TGTGCCAGCAGCTCCCTGAGCCGGGACTCCGCTTTTACGCAGTATTTT.

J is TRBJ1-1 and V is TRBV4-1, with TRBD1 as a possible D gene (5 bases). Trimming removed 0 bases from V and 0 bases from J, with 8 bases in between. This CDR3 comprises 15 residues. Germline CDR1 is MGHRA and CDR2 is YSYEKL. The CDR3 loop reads CASSQEKGLNTEAFF. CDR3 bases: TGCGCCAGCAGCCAAGAGAAGGGGTTGAACACTGAAGCTTTCTTT.

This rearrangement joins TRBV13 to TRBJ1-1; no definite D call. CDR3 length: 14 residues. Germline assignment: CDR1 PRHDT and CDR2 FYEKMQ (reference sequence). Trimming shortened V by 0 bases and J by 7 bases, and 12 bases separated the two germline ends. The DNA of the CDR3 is TGTGCCAGCAGCTTAGGCCATCGGCGGAGTGAAGCTTTCTTT. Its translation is CASSLGHRRSEAFF. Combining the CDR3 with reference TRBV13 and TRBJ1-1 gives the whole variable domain AAGVIQSPRHLIKEKRETATLKCYPIPRHDTVYWYQQGPGQDPQFLISFYEKMQSDKGSIPDRFSAQQFSDYHSELNMSSLELGDSALYFCASSLGHRRSEAFFGQGTRLTVV.

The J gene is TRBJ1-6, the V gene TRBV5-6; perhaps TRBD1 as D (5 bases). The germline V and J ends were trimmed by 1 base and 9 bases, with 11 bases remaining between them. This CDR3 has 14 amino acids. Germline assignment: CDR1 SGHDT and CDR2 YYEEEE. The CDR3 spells CASSLRGRGSPLHF. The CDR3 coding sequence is TGTGCCAGCAGCTTGAGAGGAAGGGGTTCACCCCTCCACTTT.

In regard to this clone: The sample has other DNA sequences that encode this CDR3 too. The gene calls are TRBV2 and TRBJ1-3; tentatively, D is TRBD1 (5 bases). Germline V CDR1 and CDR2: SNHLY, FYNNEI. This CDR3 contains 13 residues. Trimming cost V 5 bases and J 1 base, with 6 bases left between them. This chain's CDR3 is CASSRGSGNTIYF. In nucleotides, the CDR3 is TGTGCCAGCAGTAGGGGTTCTGGAAACACCATATATTTT.

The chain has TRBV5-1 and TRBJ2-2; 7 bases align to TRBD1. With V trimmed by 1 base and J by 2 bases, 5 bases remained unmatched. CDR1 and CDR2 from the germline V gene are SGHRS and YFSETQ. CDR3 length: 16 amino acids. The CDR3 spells CASSLRGQPNTGELFF. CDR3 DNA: TGCGCCAGCAGCTTGCGGGGACAGCCCAACACCGGGGAGCTGTTTTTT.

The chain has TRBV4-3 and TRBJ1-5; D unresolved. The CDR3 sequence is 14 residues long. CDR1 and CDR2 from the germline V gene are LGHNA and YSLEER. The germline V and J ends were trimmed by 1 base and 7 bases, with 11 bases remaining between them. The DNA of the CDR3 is TGCGCCAGCAGCCAAGCCGCGGTCGGCCAGCCCCAGCATTTT. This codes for CASSQAAVGQPQHF.

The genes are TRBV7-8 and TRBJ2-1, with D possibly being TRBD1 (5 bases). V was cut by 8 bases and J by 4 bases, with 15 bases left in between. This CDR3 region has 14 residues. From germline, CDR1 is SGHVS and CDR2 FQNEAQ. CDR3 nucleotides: TGTGCCAGCGGGGAAGTGGGGCCATACAATGAGCAGTTCTTC. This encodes CASGEVGPYNEQFF.

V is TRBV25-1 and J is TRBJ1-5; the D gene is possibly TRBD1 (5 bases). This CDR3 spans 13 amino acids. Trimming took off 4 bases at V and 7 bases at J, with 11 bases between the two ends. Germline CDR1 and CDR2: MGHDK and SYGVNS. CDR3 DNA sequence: TGTGCCAGCAGTGGAGGAGGGGCACAGCCCCAGCATTTT. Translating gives CASSGGGAQPQHF. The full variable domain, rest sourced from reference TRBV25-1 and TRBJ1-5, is EADIYQTPRYLVIGTGKKITLECSQTMGHDKMYWYQQDPGMELHLIHYSYGVNSTEKGDLSSESTVSRIRTEHFPLTLESARPSHTSQYLCASSGGGAQPQHFGDGTRLSIL.